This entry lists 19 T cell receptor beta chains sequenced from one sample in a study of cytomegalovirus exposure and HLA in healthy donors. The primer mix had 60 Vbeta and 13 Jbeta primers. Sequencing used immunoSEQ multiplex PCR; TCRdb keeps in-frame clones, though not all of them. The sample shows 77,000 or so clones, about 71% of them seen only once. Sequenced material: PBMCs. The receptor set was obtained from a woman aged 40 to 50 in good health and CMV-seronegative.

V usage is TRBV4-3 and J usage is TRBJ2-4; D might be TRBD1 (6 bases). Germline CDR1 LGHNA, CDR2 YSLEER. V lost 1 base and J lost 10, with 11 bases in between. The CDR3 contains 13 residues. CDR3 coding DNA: TGCGCCAGCAGCCAAGGTACAGGGACAATTCAGTACTTC. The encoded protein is CASSQGTGTIQYF.

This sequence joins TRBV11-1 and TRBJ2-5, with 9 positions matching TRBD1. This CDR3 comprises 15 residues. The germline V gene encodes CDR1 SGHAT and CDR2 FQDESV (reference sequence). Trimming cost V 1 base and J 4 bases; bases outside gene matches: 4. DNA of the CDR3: TGTGCCAGCAGCTTAGGGACAGGGGATGTAGAGACCCAGTACTTC. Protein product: CASSLGTGDVETQYF. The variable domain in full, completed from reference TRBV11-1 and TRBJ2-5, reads EAEVAQSPRYKITEKSQAVAFWCDPISGHATLYWYRQILGQGPELLVQFQDESVVDDSQLPKDRFSAERLKGVDSTLKIQPAELGDSAMYLCASSLGTGDVETQYFGPGTRLLVL.

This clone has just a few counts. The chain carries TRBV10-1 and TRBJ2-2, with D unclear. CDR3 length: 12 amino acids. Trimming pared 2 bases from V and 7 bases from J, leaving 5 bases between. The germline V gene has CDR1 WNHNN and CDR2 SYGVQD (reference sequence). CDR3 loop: CASSEINGELFF. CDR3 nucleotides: TGCGCCAGCAGTGAGATCAACGGGGAGCTGTTTTTT.

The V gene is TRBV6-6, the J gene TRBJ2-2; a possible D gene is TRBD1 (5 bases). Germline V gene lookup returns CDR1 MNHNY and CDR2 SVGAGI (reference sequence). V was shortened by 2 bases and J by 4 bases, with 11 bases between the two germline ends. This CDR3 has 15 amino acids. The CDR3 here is CASSYDPRATGELFF. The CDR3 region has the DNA TGTGCCAGCAGTTACGATCCCAGGGCCACCGGGGAGCTGTTTTTT.

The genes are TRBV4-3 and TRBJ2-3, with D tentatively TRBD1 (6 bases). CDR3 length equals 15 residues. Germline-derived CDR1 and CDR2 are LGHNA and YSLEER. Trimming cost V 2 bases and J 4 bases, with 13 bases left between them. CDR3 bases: TGCGCCAGCAGCCAAATACAGGGTGTAGCAGATACGCAGTATTTT. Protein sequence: CASSQIQGVADTQYF.

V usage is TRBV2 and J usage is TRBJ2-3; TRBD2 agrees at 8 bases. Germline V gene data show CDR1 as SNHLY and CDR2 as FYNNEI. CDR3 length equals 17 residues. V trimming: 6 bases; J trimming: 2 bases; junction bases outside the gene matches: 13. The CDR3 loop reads CASRELAGAPPTDTQYF. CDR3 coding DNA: TGTGCCAGCAGGGAGCTAGCGGGCGCCCCCCCCACAGATACGCAGTATTTT.

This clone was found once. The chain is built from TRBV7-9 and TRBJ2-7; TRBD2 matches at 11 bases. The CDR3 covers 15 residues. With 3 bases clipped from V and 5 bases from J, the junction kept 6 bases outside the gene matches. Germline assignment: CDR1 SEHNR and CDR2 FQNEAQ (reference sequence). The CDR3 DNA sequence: TGTGCCAGCAGCTTTTCCACTAGCGGGAGCAACGAGCAGTACTTC. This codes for CASSFSTSGSNEQYF.

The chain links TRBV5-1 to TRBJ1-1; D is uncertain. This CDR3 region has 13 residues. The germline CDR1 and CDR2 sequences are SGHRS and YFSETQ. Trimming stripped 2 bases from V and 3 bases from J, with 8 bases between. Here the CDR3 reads CASSFLLDTEAFF. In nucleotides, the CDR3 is TGCGCCAGCAGCTTTCTATTGGACACTGAAGCTTTCTTT. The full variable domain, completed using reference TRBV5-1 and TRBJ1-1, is KAGVTQTPRYLIKTRGQQVTLSCSPISGHRSVSWYQQTPGQGLQFLFEYFSETQRNKGNFPGRFSGRQFSNSRSEMNVSTLELGDSALYLCASSFLLDTEAFFGQGTRLTVV.

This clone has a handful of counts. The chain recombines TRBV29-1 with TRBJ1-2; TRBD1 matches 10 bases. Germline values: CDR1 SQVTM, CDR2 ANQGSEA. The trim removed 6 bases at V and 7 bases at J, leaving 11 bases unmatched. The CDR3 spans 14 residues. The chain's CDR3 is CSVEGRDRGGGYTF. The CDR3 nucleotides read TGCAGCGTGGAGGGAAGGGACAGGGGAGGTGGCTACACCTTC. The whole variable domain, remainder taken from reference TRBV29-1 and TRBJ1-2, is SAVISQKPSRDICQRGTSLTIQCQVDSQVTMMFWYRQQPGQSLTLIATANQGSEATYESGFVIDKFPISRPNLTFSTLTVSNMSPEDSSIYLCSVEGRDRGGGYTFGSGTRLTVV.

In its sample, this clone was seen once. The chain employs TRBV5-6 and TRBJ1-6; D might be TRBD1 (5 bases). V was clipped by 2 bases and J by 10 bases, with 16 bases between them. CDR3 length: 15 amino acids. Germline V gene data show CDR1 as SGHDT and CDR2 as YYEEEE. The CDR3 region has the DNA TGTGCCAGCAGCTTTGCGCCCGACAGTGGCTCACCCCTCCACTTT. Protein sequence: CASSFAPDSGSPLHF.

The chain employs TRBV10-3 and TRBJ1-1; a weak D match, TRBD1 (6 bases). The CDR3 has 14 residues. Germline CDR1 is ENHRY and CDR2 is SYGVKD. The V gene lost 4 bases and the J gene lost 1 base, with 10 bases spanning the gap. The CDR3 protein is CAISGLGQNTEAFF. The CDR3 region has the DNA TGTGCCATCAGTGGGTTGGGACAGAACACTGAAGCTTTCTTT.

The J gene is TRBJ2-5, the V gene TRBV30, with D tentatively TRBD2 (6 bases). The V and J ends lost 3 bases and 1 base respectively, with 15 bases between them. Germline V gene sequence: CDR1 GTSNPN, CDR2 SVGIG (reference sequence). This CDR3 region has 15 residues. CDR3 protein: CAWSGGSNSQETQYF. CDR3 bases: TGTGCCTGGAGCGGGGGTAGCAACAGCCAAGAGACCCAGTACTTC. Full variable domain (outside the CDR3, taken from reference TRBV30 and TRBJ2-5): SQTIHQWPATLVQPVGSPLSLECTVEGTSNPNLYWYRQAAGRGLQLLFYSVGIGQISSEVPQNLSASRPQDRQFILSSKKLLLSDSGFYLCAWSGGSNSQETQYFGPGTRLLVL.

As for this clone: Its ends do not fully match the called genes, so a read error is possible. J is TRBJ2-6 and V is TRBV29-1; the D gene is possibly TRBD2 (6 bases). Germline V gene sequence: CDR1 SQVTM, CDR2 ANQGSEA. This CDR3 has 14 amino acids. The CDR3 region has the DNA TGCAGCGTGACCCGGGGGTCTGGGGCCAACGTCCCGACTTTC. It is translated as CSVTRGSGANVPTF.

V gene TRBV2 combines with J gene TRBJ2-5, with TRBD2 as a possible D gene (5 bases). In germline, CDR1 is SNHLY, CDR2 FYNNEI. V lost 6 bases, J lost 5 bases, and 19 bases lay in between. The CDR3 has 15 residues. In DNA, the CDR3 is TGTGCCAGCAGACCTGGGGAGAGAAGGTCGGAGACCCAGTACTTC. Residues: CASRPGERRSETQYF.

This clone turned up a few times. Written as DNA, the CDR3 is TGTGCCAGCAGTTACTCTGCTTACAGCTCCTACAATGAGCAGTTCTTC. Amino acid sequence: CASSYSAYSSYNEQFF. The rearrangement joins TRBV6-5 to TRBJ2-1, with D unresolved. The CDR3 is 16 amino acids. Deletions cut 0 bases from V and 0 bases from J, with 9 bases between. Germline CDR1 and CDR2: MNHEY and SVGAGI.

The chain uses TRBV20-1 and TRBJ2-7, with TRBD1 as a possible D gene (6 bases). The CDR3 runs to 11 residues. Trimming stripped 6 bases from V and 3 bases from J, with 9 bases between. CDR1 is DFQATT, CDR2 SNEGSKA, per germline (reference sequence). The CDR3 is CSASDSYEQYF. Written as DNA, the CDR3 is TGCAGTGCCTCGGACAGCTACGAGCAGTACTTC.

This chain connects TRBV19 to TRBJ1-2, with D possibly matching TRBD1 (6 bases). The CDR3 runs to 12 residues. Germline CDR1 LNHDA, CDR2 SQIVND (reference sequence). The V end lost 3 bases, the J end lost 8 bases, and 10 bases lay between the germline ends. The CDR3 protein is CASSMDSPGYTF. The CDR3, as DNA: TGTGCCAGTAGTATGGACAGCCCCGGCTACACCTTC.

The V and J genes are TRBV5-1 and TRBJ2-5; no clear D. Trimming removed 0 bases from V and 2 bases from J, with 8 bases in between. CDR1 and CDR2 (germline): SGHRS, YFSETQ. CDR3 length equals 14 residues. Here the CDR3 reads CASSLAQVQETQYF. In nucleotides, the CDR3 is TGCGCCAGCAGCTTGGCCCAGGTGCAAGAGACCCAGTACTTC.

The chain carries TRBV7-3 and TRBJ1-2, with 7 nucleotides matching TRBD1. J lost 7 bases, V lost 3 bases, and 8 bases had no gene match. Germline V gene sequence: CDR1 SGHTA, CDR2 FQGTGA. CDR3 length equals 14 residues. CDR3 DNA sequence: TGTGCCAGCAGCTTGGGTCAGGGGGAGTCTGGCTACACCTTC. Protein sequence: CASSLGQGESGYTF.